The clone carrying this T cell receptor beta chain appeared once. The antigen is not known. The data were obtained in a study of CD8+CD57+ T cells in acquired aplastic anemia. For sequencing, patients were chosen who had shown expansion of CD8+CD57+ cells by flow cytometry. Patient blood was sampled before any therapy had been received. Template material for TCR beta VDJ and CDR3 profiling consisted of genomic DNA. TCRdb ran MiXCR on the reads and lists one entry per CDR3 protein. The data hold 200,000 or so distinct CDR3 sequences, with roughly 45% observed a single time. Study-level points and caveats: No significant patient-versus-control difference appeared in CD8+ Simpson's diversity.

CDR1 LGHNT and CDR2 FRNRAP come from the germline V gene. The CDR3 totals 13 residues. Trimming cost V 4 bases and J 8 bases; bases outside gene matches: 4. The V gene is TRBV12-5, the J gene TRBJ1-2; 10 nucleotides agree with TRBD1. The clonotype originates from a human donor with aplastic anemia. The sample taken for sequencing was sorted CD4+, CD8+, or CD8+CD57+ T cells (not recorded which) from PBMCs. This CDR3 is CASGWGTGVGYTF. CDR3 coding DNA: TGTGCTAGTGGTTGGGGGACAGGGGTAGGCTACACCTTC. The full variable domain, completed using reference TRBV12-5 and TRBJ1-2, is DARVTQTPRHKVTEMGQEVTMRCQPILGHNTVFWYRQTMMQGLELLAYFRNRAPLDDSGMPKDRFSAEMPDATLATLKIQPSEPRDSAVYFCASGWGTGVGYTFGSGTRLTVV.